The 18 T cell receptor beta chains listed next were all sequenced from one sample in a study of T-cell reconstitution after alpha-beta-depleted transplantation in children. Using unique molecular identifiers, the investigators prepared the TCRbeta library. One entry per CDR3 protein results from TCRdb running MiXCR on the PCR reads. This table has roughly 300,000 distinct CDR3 sequences, around a tenth appearing once. This specimen was peripheral blood, taken 180 days after TCRalphabeta/CD19-depleted stem cell transplant. The receptors originated from a male patient aged 2 to 9 who had a stem cell transplant for chronic granulomatous disease, so the T cells may come from the graft donor.

The sample holds many counts of this clonotype. J is TRBJ1-1 and V is TRBV29-1; D possibly corresponds to TRBD1 (5 bases). Trimming shortened V by 6 bases and J by 0 bases, and 14 bases separated the two germline ends. The CDR3 runs 14 residues. Looked up from germline, CDR1 is SQVTM and CDR2 is ANQGSEA. CDR3 amino acids: CSVIPTAVNTEAFF. Here the CDR3 DNA reads TGCAGCGTAATCCCGACAGCGGTGAACACTGAAGCTTTCTTT. The variable domain in full, with the rest retrieved from reference TRBV29-1 and TRBJ1-1, is SAVISQKPSRDICQRGTSLTIQCQVDSQVTMMFWYRQQPGQSLTLIATANQGSEATYESGFVIDKFPISRPNLTFSTLTVSNMSPEDSSIYLCSVIPTAVNTEAFFGQGTRLTVV.

This clonotype appeared many times. The chain carries TRBV7-2 and TRBJ2-7; either TRBD1 or TRBD2 may fit D (5 bases each). Germline V gene data show CDR1 as SGHTA and CDR2 as FQGNSA. CDR3 length: 13 amino acids. Trimming shortened V by 2 bases and J by 5 bases, and 10 bases separated the two germline ends. In DNA form, the CDR3 reads TGTGCCAGCAGCTTATGGGGGAACGACGAGCAGTACTTC. This gives the protein CASSLWGNDEQYF.

For this clonotype: A read error may be the cause here, since a much bigger clone is one base away. The chain has TRBV29-1 and TRBJ2-7; a possible D gene is TRBD1 (6 bases). CDR3 length: 13 amino acids. Germline V gene lookup returns CDR1 SQVTM and CDR2 ANQGSEA. The CDR3 is CSVSLGAETEPYF. As DNA, the CDR3 is TGCAGCGTTAGTTTGGGGGCTGAGACCGAGCCGTACTTC.

The sample holds many counts of this clonotype. The V gene is TRBV7-8, the J gene TRBJ2-7, with 7 bases aligning to TRBD1. The CDR3 length is 15 residues. J was trimmed by 2 bases and V by 5 bases; bases with no gene match: 9. Germline CDR1 and CDR2: SGHVS and FQNEAQ. CDR3 in amino acids: CASSPTRGSPYEQYF. As DNA, the CDR3 is TGTGCCAGCAGCCCGACCAGGGGGAGCCCCTACGAGCAGTACTTC. The whole variable domain, remainder taken from reference TRBV7-8 and TRBJ2-7, is GAGVSQSPRYKVAKRGQDVALRCDPISGHVSLFWYQQALGQGPEFLTYFQNEAQLDKSGLPSDRFFAERPEGSVSTLKIQRTQQEDSAVYLCASSPTRGSPYEQYFGPGTRLTVT.

This clonotype was seen at least ten times. This chain joins TRBV5-1 and TRBJ1-4; no reliable D call. The V end was cut by 0 bases, the J end by 8 bases, with 8 bases between. CDR3 length equals 13 residues. The germline CDR1 and CDR2 sequences are SGHRS and YFSETQ. CDR3 nucleotides: TGCGCCAGCAGCTTGGGTACGAAAGAAAAACTGTTTTTT. Translating gives CASSLGTKEKLFF.

This clonotype was recorded at least ten times. This chain links TRBV3-1 with TRBJ1-2; 10 bases map to TRBD1. CDR1 is LGHDT, CDR2 YNNKEL, per germline (reference sequence). The CDR3 runs to 15 residues. V shed 4 bases, J shed 2 bases, and the junction held 4 bases outside the gene matches. CDR3 sequence reads: CASSPVTGGNYGYTF. Here the CDR3 DNA reads TGTGCCAGCAGCCCCGTGACAGGGGGCAACTATGGCTACACCTTC.

With respect to this clonotype: A much bigger clone sits one base away, suggesting this may be a read error. The chain is built from TRBV9 and TRBJ2-2, with D maybe TRBD2 (5 bases). The CDR3 is 15 residues long. Per germline, CDR1 SGDLS and CDR2 YYNGEE. CDR3 residues: CASSPGGRNTWELFF. DNA of the CDR3: TGTGCCAGCAGCCCCGGAGGCCGGAACACCTGGGAGCTGTTTTTT.

The sample holds a few counts of this clonotype. This rearrangement joins TRBV15 to TRBJ2-7; D is ambiguous. CDR1 and CDR2 (germline): LNHNV, YYDKDF (reference sequence). The CDR3 spans 16 residues. The V end lost 4 bases, the J end lost 3 bases, and 19 bases lay between the germline ends. The CDR3 reads CATSKGSVVAIYEQYF. As DNA, the CDR3 is TGTGCCACCAGCAAAGGATCGGTCGTTGCTATCTACGAGCAGTACTTC.

This clonotype is a singleton in its sample. The CDR3 nucleotides read TGCGCCAGCAGCCACGGCGACAGGGGGCAAACTAATGAAAAACTGTTTTTT. Amino acid sequence: CASSHGDRGQTNEKLFF. The V gene is TRBV4-1, the J gene TRBJ1-4, with TRBD1 matching 10 bases. Germline-derived CDR1 and CDR2 are MGHRA and YSYEKL. This CDR3 region has 17 residues. Trimming cost V 3 bases and J 1 base; bases outside gene matches: 5.

This clonotype was detected ten times or more. The chain links TRBV7-2 to TRBJ2-1; no definite D call. CDR3 length equals 11 residues. Germline-derived CDR1 and CDR2 are SGHTA and FQGNSA. The germline V and J ends were trimmed by 5 bases and 12 bases, with 11 bases remaining between them. The CDR3 protein is CASSAARLQFF. The DNA for the CDR3 is TGTGCCAGCAGCGCGGCCCGGCTGCAGTTCTTC.

This clonotype occurred many times. The chain recombines TRBV29-1 with TRBJ2-5; no definite D call. Germline loops: CDR1 SQVTM, CDR2 ANQGSEA. V lost 4 bases, J lost 5 bases, and 11 bases lay in between. The CDR3 sequence is 12 residues long. The DNA of the CDR3 is TGCAGCGTTGGGTTGTCGGCGGAGACCCAGTACTTC. Protein sequence: CSVGLSAETQYF.

This clonotype was seen at least ten times. J is TRBJ2-3 and V is TRBV19, with 7 nucleotides matching TRBD1. After removal of 7 bases from V and 0 bases from J, the junction contained 4 bases not matched to a gene. This CDR3 is 14 amino acids long. Germline CDR1 LNHDA, CDR2 SQIVND (reference sequence). The CDR3 region is CASTPQGSTDTQYF. CDR3 nucleotide sequence: TGTGCCAGTACCCCACAGGGGAGCACAGATACGCAGTATTTT.

The table lists this clonotype with a few counts. The chain joins TRBV7-9 to TRBJ2-2; no firm D call. The CDR3 contains 12 residues. V lost 10 bases and J lost 4, with 10 bases in between. Germline lookup yields CDR1 SEHNR and CDR2 FQNEAQ (reference sequence). In DNA form, the CDR3 reads TGTGCCAATGTTCCGGGCACCGGGGAGCTGTTTTTT. Its protein is CANVPGTGELFF.

There are many counts of this clonotype. V and J are TRBV3-1 and TRBJ2-1, with a tentative D call TRBD2 (5 bases). Per the germline V gene, CDR1 is LGHDT and CDR2 is YNNKEL (reference sequence). The CDR3 is 16 amino acids. Trimming took 0 bases from V and 6 from J, leaving 15 bases between them. This chain's CDR3 is CASSQEPRLLANEQFF. CDR3 bases: TGTGCCAGCAGCCAAGAGCCTCGACTTCTAGCCAATGAGCAGTTCTTC.

Many counts were recorded for this clonotype. The chain couples TRBV15 to TRBJ2-3, with D perhaps matching TRBD2 (5 bases). The CDR3 totals 17 residues. The germline V gene encodes CDR1 LNHNV and CDR2 YYDKDF (reference sequence). Deletions cut 1 base from V and 5 bases from J, with 19 bases between. CDR3 amino acids: CATSRATGMRLRDTQYF. In DNA form, the CDR3 reads TGTGCCACCAGCAGAGCGACGGGGATGCGGCTTAGAGATACGCAGTATTTT. The full variable domain, in which reference TRBV15 and TRBJ2-3 provide the parts outside the CDR3, is DAMVIQNPRYQVTQFGKPVTLSCSQTLNHNVMYWYQQKSSQAPKLLFHYYDKDFNNEADTPDNFQSRRPNTSFCFLDIRSPGLGDTAMYLCATSRATGMRLRDTQYFGPGTRLTVL.

This clonotype was recorded at least ten times. The CDR3 sequence is CASSPGTSGAPYQETQYF. CDR3 nucleotides: TGCGCCAGCAGCCCCGGGACTAGCGGGGCTCCGTACCAAGAGACCCAGTACTTC. The chain couples TRBV5-1 to TRBJ2-5; 13 bases are shared with TRBD2. The V gene end was trimmed by 4 bases and the J gene end by 0 bases; junction bases not matched to a gene: 9. This CDR3 is built from 18 residues. Germline loops: CDR1 SGHRS, CDR2 YFSETQ.

The sample holds many counts of this clonotype. This chain joins TRBV29-1 and TRBJ2-7; D possibly corresponds to TRBD2 (6 bases). The V end lost 7 bases, the J end lost 1 base, and 17 bases lay between the germline ends. Germline V CDR1 and CDR2: SQVTM, ANQGSEA. CDR3 length: 14 amino acids. The CDR3 protein is CSALRLGGSYEQYF. DNA for the CDR3: TGCAGCGCCCTAAGGCTGGGGGGATCCTACGAGCAGTACTTC.

This clonotype appeared many times. The CDR3 spells CASSPRALARTQYF. CDR3 DNA sequence: TGTGCCAGCAGCCCTAGGGCCCTCGCTCGCACGCAGTATTTT. This chain connects TRBV12-3 or TRBV12-4 to TRBJ2-3; D ambiguous. The CDR3 runs to 14 residues. V lost 6 bases to trimming and J lost 9 bases, with 19 bases between them.